This entry lists 30 T cell receptor beta chains sequenced from one sample in a study of blood T cell repertoires in COVID-19. The table came from immunoSEQ multiplex PCR; TCRdb's copy has only in-frame clones and leaves some out. The table includes 300,000 to 450,000 clones, roughly 87% detected once. The sequenced material came from peripheral blood. These receptors originate from a woman in her sixties or seventies with COVID-19, enrolled during active disease.

The chain has TRBV11-1 and TRBJ1-2, with D perhaps TRBD1 (6 bases). CDR3 length: 14 residues. The V gene's germline CDR1 is SGHAT and CDR2 FQDESV (reference sequence). V shed 3 bases and J shed 8 bases, with 16 bases lying between them. DNA of the CDR3: TGTGCCAGCAGCTTCCCGGGACAAGTTCAGGGCTACACCTTC. Protein sequence: CASSFPGQVQGYTF.

The rearrangement links TRBV29-1 to TRBJ1-1; no firm D call. The CDR3 is made up of 13 amino acids. CDR1 is SQVTM and CDR2 is ANQGSEA in the germline V gene. V lost 3 bases and J 1 base, leaving 9 bases between the germline ends. CDR3 DNA: TGCAGCGTTGAGGATGGGCGGAACACTGAAGCTTTCTTT. The encoded protein is CSVEDGRNTEAFF.

This clone occurred once. V gene TRBV19 combines with J gene TRBJ1-6; a weak D match, TRBD1 (5 bases). CDR1 LNHDA and CDR2 SQIVND come from the germline V gene (reference sequence). CDR3 size: 14 residues. V lost 4 bases and J 10 bases, leaving 14 bases between the germline ends. Here the CDR3 DNA reads TGTGCCAGTAGTACGTCAGGGAGGTGGTCACCCCTCCACTTT. It yields the protein CASSTSGRWSPLHF.

This chain connects TRBV4-1 to TRBJ1-4; 10 nucleotides agree with TRBD1. The CDR3 contains 15 residues. Germline V gene sequence: CDR1 MGHRA, CDR2 YSYEKL. The ends lost 4 bases at V and 7 bases at J; junction bases unmatched: 6. CDR3 sequence: CASSRERTGGEKLFF. CDR3 sequence (DNA): TGCGCCAGCAGCCGGGAAAGGACAGGGGGTGAAAAACTGTTTTTT.

CDR3 sequence (DNA): TGTGCCAGCAGCCTGGACAGGGCGTCGGGAAACACCATATATTTT. Translated: CASSLDRASGNTIYF. This rearrangement joins TRBV3-1 (or the pseudogene TRBV3-2) to TRBJ1-3; 8 bases are a match to TRBD1. V was pared by 4 bases and J by 4 bases, with 6 bases of the junction left unmatched. The germline gives CDR1 LGHDT, CDR2 YNNKEL (reference sequence). This CDR3 spans 15 amino acids.

The chain carries TRBV10-3 and TRBJ1-1; D call uncertain. Germline CDR1 and CDR2: ENHRY and SYGVKD. V dropped 4 bases and J dropped 1 base, with 7 bases sitting between them. The length of the CDR3 is 13 residues. CDR3 in DNA: TGTGCCATCAGTGTCACATCGAACACTGAAGCTTTCTTT. Translated: CAISVTSNTEAFF.

This clone has just a few counts. This chain connects TRBV9 to TRBJ1-2, with D possibly matching TRBD1 (5 bases). Germline loops: CDR1 SGDLS, CDR2 YYNGEE. This CDR3 is built from 13 residues. Trimming removed 4 bases from V and 8 bases from J, with 15 bases in between. CDR3 region: CASSPPREQGYTF. The CDR3 DNA reads as TGTGCCAGCAGCCCACCCAGGGAACAAGGCTACACCTTC.

The CDR3 is CASHRSGSGPEAFF. Written as DNA, the CDR3 is TGTGCCAGCCACCGGAGCGGCAGTGGGCCTGAAGCTTTCTTT. The chain is built from TRBV7-9 and TRBJ1-1; D call uncertain. From germline, CDR1 is SEHNR and CDR2 FQNEAQ (reference sequence). CDR3 length: 14 amino acids. Trimming pared 8 bases from V and 6 bases from J, leaving 19 bases between.

This clone was seen only a few times. The chain carries TRBV7-9 and TRBJ2-6, with TRBD1 identical over 9 bases. The CDR3 is 18 amino acids. Germline assignment: CDR1 SEHNR and CDR2 FQNEAQ (reference sequence). V was pared by 6 bases and J by 2 bases, with 11 bases of the junction left unmatched. DNA for the CDR3: TGTGCCAGCAGTCAATTCCAGGGACAGGGAACTGGGGCCAACGTCCTGACTTTC. Amino acid sequence: CASSQFQGQGTGANVLTF.

This clone was found a few times. The chain links TRBV24-1 to TRBJ1-2, with 7 positions matching TRBD1. This CDR3 is 14 amino acids long. The germline gives CDR1 KGHDR, CDR2 SFDVKD. V dropped 0 bases and J dropped 7; count of bases not matched to a gene: 4. The chain's CDR3 is CATSDLDRVGGYTF. CDR3 nucleotide sequence: TGTGCCACCAGTGATTTGGACAGGGTTGGTGGCTACACCTTC.

This chain uses TRBV6-1 with TRBJ1-5, with D hard to call. The germline CDR1 and CDR2 sequences are MNHNS and SASEGT. The CDR3 has 15 residues. The V gene lost 2 bases and the J gene lost 1 base, with 9 bases spanning the gap. CDR3 in DNA: TGTGCCAGCAGTGAAAGAGGGCTGAGCAATCAGCCCCAGCATTTT. Translating it yields CASSERGLSNQPQHF.

The chain combines TRBV2 with TRBJ1-1, with TRBD1 matching over 8 bases. Germline V CDR1 and CDR2: SNHLY, FYNNEI. Trimming at V came to 6 bases and at J to 6 bases, leaving 9 bases not matched to a gene. CDR3 length: 14 residues. The CDR3 DNA reads as TGTGCCAGCAGCCAGGGACAGGCCTGGGCTGAAGCTTTCTTT. Translated, it gives CASSQGQAWAEAFF.

CDR3 residues: CASSHRDRDPGAFF. The CDR3 DNA is TGTGCCAGCAGCCACCGGGACAGGGATCCTGGAGCTTTCTTT. This chain connects TRBV3-1 (or the pseudogene TRBV3-2) to TRBJ1-1; the match to TRBD1 covers 9 bases. In germline, CDR1 is LGHDT, CDR2 YNNKEL (reference sequence). The CDR3 is made up of 14 amino acids. V lost 3 bases to trimming and J lost 10 bases; unmatched junction nucleotides: 9.

The chain joins TRBV27 to TRBJ1-2; D may be TRBD1 (5 bases). Germline CDR1 reads MNHEY; CDR2 reads SMNVEV (reference sequence). The CDR3 is made up of 13 amino acids. With 3 bases removed from V and 3 bases from J, the gap between germline ends came to 8 bases. CDR3 DNA sequence: TGTGCCAGCAGTTTTGACAGTTACTATGGCTACACCTTC. This sequence encodes CASSFDSYYGYTF.

This clone was seen a single time. The chain joins TRBV29-1 to TRBJ1-4; D gene unclear. The CDR3 is 11 residues long. Trimming left V 0 bases short and J 12 bases short, with 8 bases between. Germline V gene lookup returns CDR1 SQVTM and CDR2 ANQGSEA. The CDR3 sequence is CSVEDRRELFF. CDR3 nucleotide sequence: TGCAGCGTTGAAGATCGGAGGGAACTGTTTTTT.

The chain uses TRBV5-1 and TRBJ1-1; D is perhaps TRBD1 (5 bases). The CDR3 spans 17 residues. V was pared by 0 bases and J by 1 base, with 16 bases between. Germline V CDR1 and CDR2: SGHRS, YFSETQ. CDR3 bases: TGCGCCAGCAGCTTGGCCCTGGTTCAGGGCACGAACACTGAAGCTTTCTTT. Its protein is CASSLALVQGTNTEAFF.

The V and J genes are TRBV7-9 and TRBJ2-1; D is perhaps TRBD1 (6 bases). The germline V gene encodes CDR1 SEHNR and CDR2 FQNEAQ (reference sequence). The ends were cut back, 0 bases at V and 8 bases at J, with 14 bases in the middle. This CDR3 region has 15 residues. CDR3 residues: CASSLAGALGDEQFF. In DNA, the CDR3 is TGTGCCAGCAGCTTAGCGGGGGCTCTCGGGGATGAGCAGTTCTTC.

CDR3 nucleotide sequence: TGTGCCGTAACCCGCCTAGCGGGGGGCGGGGAGCTGTTTTTT. Protein: CAVTRLAGGGELFF. V is TRBV28 and J is TRBJ2-2; 11 bases agree with TRBD2. The germline gives CDR1 MDHEN, CDR2 SYDVKM. V lost 11 bases to trimming and J lost 7 bases; unmatched junction nucleotides: 9. This CDR3 has 14 residues.

The rearrangement links TRBV19 to TRBJ2-2, with D possibly matching TRBD2 (7 bases). Trimming shortened V by 7 bases and J by 5 bases, and 20 bases separated the two germline ends. Germline values: CDR1 LNHDA, CDR2 SQIVND (reference sequence). This CDR3 has 16 amino acids. The CDR3 DNA reads as TGTGCCAGTACCTCCGCGGGGGCCGAGGGGACCGGGGAGCTGTTTTTT. Its translation: CASTSAGAEGTGELFF.

The chain's CDR3 is CASSLAGTIQETQYF. CDR3 in DNA: TGTGCCAGCAGTTTGGCAGGCACAATTCAAGAGACCCAGTACTTC. The V call is TRBV25-1, the J call TRBJ2-5; D gene uncertain. Trimming removed 5 bases at V and 2 bases at J, with 15 bases between. Germline V gives CDR1 MGHDK, CDR2 SYGVNS. CDR3 length: 15 residues.

The V and J genes are TRBV25-1 and TRBJ1-1; D remains unclear. The CDR3 spans 14 residues. Germline values: CDR1 MGHDK, CDR2 SYGVNS. Trimming shortened V by 8 bases and J by 2 bases, and 15 bases separated the two germline ends. The CDR3 loop is CASEAVFSNTEAFF. As DNA, the CDR3 is TGTGCCAGCGAGGCAGTGTTTTCAAACACTGAAGCTTTCTTT.

This chain uses TRBV2 with TRBJ1-6; D uncertain. The CDR3 is 13 amino acids. V gave up 9 bases and J gave up 7 bases, with 13 bases separating them. Germline-derived CDR1 and CDR2 are SNHLY and FYNNEI. Here the CDR3 DNA reads TGTGCCAGTTGCGGGCAGGTGAATTCACCCCTCCACTTT. Translated: CASCGQVNSPLHF.

For the CDR3, the DNA is TGCGCCAGCAGCCCATACGGACTAGCGGGGGGGCTTGGGGCCAACGTCCTGACTTTC. Amino acids: CASSPYGLAGGLGANVLTF. The chain combines TRBV4-1 with TRBJ2-6; 15 nucleotides line up with TRBD2. The CDR3 runs 19 residues. V dropped 4 bases and J dropped 3; count of bases not matched to a gene: 7. The germline CDR1 and CDR2 sequences are MGHRA and YSYEKL.

The chain has TRBV6-6 and TRBJ1-1; perhaps TRBD1 as D (6 bases). Trimming removed 5 bases from V and 6 bases from J, with 16 bases in between. This CDR3 has 14 residues. The germline gives CDR1 MNHNY, CDR2 SVGAGI (reference sequence). The CDR3 spells CASSTGRGRAEAFF. DNA for the CDR3: TGTGCCAGCAGTACCGGGAGGGGGAGGGCTGAAGCTTTCTTT.

The chain is built from TRBV2 and TRBJ2-5, with D perhaps TRBD1 (5 bases). Per germline, CDR1 SNHLY and CDR2 FYNNEI. The CDR3 has 14 amino acids. V was clipped by 2 bases and J by 3 bases, with 10 bases between them. This chain's CDR3 is CASSEWGREETQYF. CDR3 DNA: TGTGCCAGCAGTGAATGGGGCAGGGAAGAGACCCAGTACTTC.

The chain couples TRBV30 to TRBJ1-4, with TRBD1 as a possible D gene (6 bases). The CDR3 contains 13 residues. CDR1 and CDR2 (germline): GTSNPN, SVGIG (reference sequence). V dropped 4 bases and J dropped 8 bases, with 14 bases sitting between them. The CDR3 loop reads CAWKGGQGEKLFF. The CDR3 nucleotides read TGTGCCTGGAAGGGGGGGCAGGGCGAAAAACTGTTTTTT.

The chain combines TRBV5-1 with TRBJ2-2, with D tentatively TRBD2 (5 bases). Germline-derived CDR1 and CDR2 are SGHRS and YFSETQ. With 4 bases removed from V and 1 base from J, the gap between germline ends came to 14 bases. The CDR3 contains 16 residues. CDR3 nucleotides: TGCGCCAGCAGCACGGGCCTAGCAGAGAACACCGGGGAGCTGTTTTTT. This gives the protein CASSTGLAENTGELFF.

The V and J genes are TRBV5-1 and TRBJ1-1; TRBD1 is a possible D gene (6 bases). With 3 bases removed from V and 1 base from J, the gap between germline ends came to 16 bases. The CDR3 runs 16 residues. Germline CDR1 SGHRS, CDR2 YFSETQ. The CDR3 here is CASSWGTDRRNTEAFF. Here the CDR3 DNA reads TGCGCCAGCAGCTGGGGAACCGACAGGCGGAACACTGAAGCTTTCTTT.

This chain links TRBV30 with TRBJ2-1, with 10 bases matching TRBD2. Trimming removed 1 base from V and 5 bases from J; junction bases left unmatched: 8. The CDR3 length is 16 residues. Germline V gives CDR1 GTSNPN, CDR2 SVGIG (reference sequence). DNA of the CDR3: TGTGCCTGGAGTGCGTGGGTCGGACTAGCGGACAATGAGCAGTTCTTC. As protein: CAWSAWVGLADNEQFF.

The genes are TRBV5-4 and TRBJ1-1, with 7 bases aligning to TRBD1. Germline values: CDR1 SGHNT, CDR2 YYREEE (reference sequence). The junction had 11 bases not matched to a gene; V was cut back by 4 bases and J by 5 bases. The CDR3 has 15 amino acids. Here the CDR3 reads CASSTKTGAYTEAFF. CDR3 DNA: TGTGCCAGCAGCACCAAAACAGGGGCCTATACTGAAGCTTTCTTT.